The 26 T cell receptor beta chains presented below share a single source sample, sequenced in a study of T cells in Graves' hyperthyroidism and ophthalmopathy. Researchers took RNA transcripts and amplified the TCR beta CDR3 regions from them. The study used the HTBI primer set for a first-round RT-PCR of the TCR CDR3. From the multiplex PCR reads, TCRdb called clonotypes with MiXCR, one entry per CDR3 protein. Among around 620,000 distinct CDR3 sequences listed, approximately 15% were seen once. Sequences were obtained from blood. The receptors stem from a woman aged 18-30 years with Graves' ophthalmopathy.

This clonotype turned up a few times. This chain joins TRBV2 and TRBJ2-2; no reliable D call. The J call could be wrong; TRBJ1-1 is a better fit for the DNA end. The germline gives CDR1 SNHLY, CDR2 FYNNEI. This CDR3 has 11 amino acids. The CDR3 region has the DNA TGTGCCAGCAGTGAAGCGTGGGGAGCTTTCTTT. It codes for CASSEAWGAFF.

The V gene is TRBV19, the J gene TRBJ2-1; 13 bases agree with TRBD2. From germline, CDR1 is LNHDA and CDR2 SQIVND (reference sequence). The J segment lost 14 bases and the V segment lost 5 bases, leaving 15 bases of the junction unmatched. There are 16 residues in the CDR3. The CDR3 is CASSSRLAGGAWLEFF. In DNA form, the CDR3 reads TGTGCCAGTAGTTCCCGACTAGCGGGAGGCGCGTGGCTGGAGTTCTTC.

This clonotype was detected ten times or more. The V call is TRBV20-1, the J call TRBJ2-7; a possible D gene is TRBD2 (6 bases). Germline V gene lookup returns CDR1 DFQATT and CDR2 SNEGSKA (reference sequence). CDR3 length equals 13 residues. Deletions cut 8 bases from V and 2 bases from J, with 16 bases between. Here the CDR3 reads CSSTEGPAYEQYF. The CDR3, as DNA: TGCAGTTCCACGGAGGGTCCCGCCTACGAGCAGTACTTC.

This clonotype was detected many times. The chain joins TRBV20-1 to TRBJ2-5; TRBD1 aligns across 7 bases. Looked up from germline, CDR1 is DFQATT and CDR2 is SNEGSKA (reference sequence). V lost 3 bases to trimming and J lost 5 bases; unmatched junction nucleotides: 12. The CDR3 is made up of 15 amino acids. The CDR3: CSASRADRVGETQYF. The CDR3 DNA is TGCAGTGCTAGCAGGGCTGACAGGGTTGGGGAGACCCAGTACTTC.

This clonotype was recorded many times. The chain is built from TRBV24-1 and TRBJ2-3, with 7 bases that match TRBD2. The CDR3 is 15 residues long. CDR1 KGHDR and CDR2 SFDVKD come from the germline V gene. The junction had 5 bases not matched to a gene; V was cut back by 4 bases and J by 2 bases. CDR3 residues: CATSDLRDYTDTQYF. Here the CDR3 DNA reads TGTGCCACCAGTGACTTGCGGGACTACACAGATACGCAGTATTTT.

The chain is built from TRBV19 and TRBJ2-5; the D gene could be TRBD1 or TRBD2 (5 bases each). The germline gives CDR1 LNHDA, CDR2 SQIVND (reference sequence). The V end was cut by 5 bases, the J end by 2 bases, with 12 bases between. The CDR3 has 14 residues. This CDR3 reads CASSRPGTQETQYF. DNA for the CDR3: TGTGCCAGTAGTCGCCCCGGGACGCAAGAGACCCAGTACTTC.

This clonotype was observed a few times. A much larger clone lies one base from this, so it may be a read error. Because the CDR3 is missing its conserved closing phenylalanine or tryptophan, this is likely a read error. The chain links TRBV11-2 to TRBJ1-1; tentatively, D is TRBD1 (5 bases). Trimming took off 1 base at V and 5 bases at J, with 8 bases between the two ends. Germline assignment: CDR1 SGHAT and CDR2 FQNNGV. The CDR3 extends over 13 amino acids. CDR3 residues: CASSLGGWTEAFS. The CDR3 DNA reads TGTGCCAGCAGCTTAGGGGGCTGGACTGAAGCTTTCTCT.

At least ten counts were recorded for this clonotype. This rearrangement joins TRBV7-3 to TRBJ2-3; D uncertain. Trimming removed 4 bases from V and 6 bases from J, with 11 bases in between. Germline V lookup: CDR1 SGHTA, CDR2 FQGTGA. CDR3 length equals 13 residues. CDR3 sequence: CASSSATTDTQYF. The CDR3 bases are TGTGCCAGCAGCTCAGCGACAACCGATACGCAGTATTTT. Variable domain in full (rest from reference TRBV7-3 and TRBJ2-3): GAGVSQTPSNKVTEKGKYVELRCDPISGHTALYWYRQSLGQGPEFLIYFQGTGAADDSGLPNDRFFAVRPEGSVSTLKIQRTERGDSAVYLCASSSATTDTQYFGPGTRLTVL.

This chain links TRBV7-3 with TRBJ2-2, with 8 bases matching TRBD2. The V gene's germline CDR1 is SGHTA and CDR2 FQGTGA. V was clipped by 5 bases and J by 0 bases; unmatched bases: 14. The CDR3 is made up of 19 amino acids. The CDR3 loop is CASSTYTSGTLTNTGELFF. CDR3 nucleotide sequence: TGTGCCAGCAGCACCTACACTAGCGGTACACTGACGAACACCGGGGAGCTGTTTTTT.

The CDR3 spells CASSIPGLDTDTQYF. In DNA, the CDR3 is TGTGCCAGCAGCATACCGGGACTTGACACAGATACGCAGTATTTT. The gene calls are TRBV6-1 and TRBJ2-3, with D possibly TRBD2 on 6 matching bases. V was pared by 6 bases and J by 2 bases, with 15 bases between. Germline CDR1 MNHNS, CDR2 SASEGT. This CDR3 contains 15 residues.

Ten or more counts support this clonotype. The CDR3 is CASFGGLADTYEQYF. Here the CDR3 DNA reads TGTGCCAGCTTTGGCGGACTAGCGGACACCTACGAGCAGTACTTC. The chain links TRBV6-1 to TRBJ2-7; 10 nucleotides line up with TRBD2. Germline V gene data show CDR1 as MNHNS and CDR2 as SASEGT. The CDR3 is made up of 15 amino acids. Trimming removed 8 bases from V and 2 bases from J; junction bases left unmatched: 9.

In its sample, this clonotype was seen many times. CDR3 amino acids: CSARVDDAGDEQFF. CDR3 nucleotide sequence: TGCAGTGCTAGAGTGGACGACGCCGGGGATGAGCAGTTCTTC. The chain couples TRBV20-1 to TRBJ2-1; TRBD2 is a possible D gene (5 bases). CDR1 is DFQATT, CDR2 SNEGSKA, per germline (reference sequence). V lost 1 base and J lost 8, with 15 bases in between. CDR3 size: 14 residues.

The table lists this clonotype with many counts. The chain recombines TRBV7-9 with TRBJ2-3, with D perhaps TRBD2 (5 bases). The germline V gene has CDR1 SEHNR and CDR2 FQNEAQ (reference sequence). Trimming shortened V by 5 bases and J by 3 bases, and 15 bases separated the two germline ends. The CDR3 contains 15 residues. The CDR3 sequence: CASSLDGEGTDTQYF. CDR3 coding DNA: TGTGCCAGCAGCCTAGACGGGGAAGGAACAGATACGCAGTATTTT.

The table lists this clonotype with many counts. V gene TRBV7-3 combines with J gene TRBJ2-3, with 10 bases lining up with TRBD2. The CDR3 spans 16 residues. Germline CDR1 SGHTA, CDR2 FQGTGA. The V gene end was trimmed by 5 bases and the J gene end by 3 bases; junction bases not matched to a gene: 8. CDR3 sequence: CASSLRTSGLTDTQYF. The CDR3 DNA is TGTGCCAGCAGCCTTCGGACTAGCGGTTTGACAGATACGCAGTATTTT.

The chain combines TRBV4-3 with TRBJ2-2; D is unclear. The CDR3 contains 14 residues. In germline, CDR1 is LGHNA, CDR2 YSLEER. The V gene lost 6 bases and the J gene lost 3 bases, with 11 bases spanning the gap. CDR3: CASSWRKDTGELFF. CDR3 bases: TGCGCCAGCAGTTGGAGAAAAGACACCGGGGAGCTGTTTTTT.

This clonotype has at least ten counts. The V gene is TRBV3-1, the J gene TRBJ1-2; 7 bases agree with TRBD1. Germline-derived CDR1 and CDR2 are LGHDT and YNNKEL (reference sequence). J was trimmed by 3 bases and V by 1 base; bases with no gene match: 5. CDR3 length: 15 amino acids. In nucleotides, the CDR3 is TGTGCCAGCAGCCAAGTGGACAGGTCCCACTATGGCTACACCTTC. Amino acid sequence: CASSQVDRSHYGYTF.

This clonotype was seen ten or more times. The chain carries TRBV13 and TRBJ2-7; 7 bases are shared with TRBD2. Per germline, CDR1 PRHDT and CDR2 FYEKMQ (reference sequence). The CDR3 covers 14 residues. V shed 4 bases, J shed 2 bases, and the junction held 5 bases outside the gene matches. The CDR3 protein is CASSSLAAPYEQYF. The CDR3, as DNA: TGTGCCAGCAGCTCGCTAGCGGCACCCTACGAGCAGTACTTC.

This clonotype occurred a few times. This chain links TRBV18 with TRBJ1-2, with D hard to call. Germline values: CDR1 KGHSH, CDR2 LQKENI. Trimming left V 9 bases short and J 5 bases short, with 10 bases between. The CDR3 contains 11 residues. Here the CDR3 DNA reads TGTGCCAGGACTTTGGGGTATGGCTACACCTTC. Translated, it gives CARTLGYGYTF.

This clonotype was observed many times. The chain links TRBV24-1 to TRBJ2-3; tentative D call: TRBD2 (6 bases). Germline loops: CDR1 KGHDR, CDR2 SFDVKD. This CDR3 region has 17 residues. Trimming left V 0 bases short and J 1 base short, with 13 bases between. This CDR3 is CATSDLRTGRGTDTQYF. CDR3 sequence (DNA): TGTGCCACCAGTGATTTGAGGACCGGGAGAGGCACAGATACGCAGTATTTT.

This chain joins TRBV7-9 and TRBJ1-5; TRBD1 aligns across 11 bases. The germline V gene has CDR1 SEHNR and CDR2 FQNEAQ (reference sequence). CDR3 length: 18 amino acids. V lost 5 bases to trimming and J lost 4 bases; unmatched junction nucleotides: 13. DNA for the CDR3: TGTGCCAGCAGCCACCCCGACCCCCGGGACAGGGGGAATCAGCCCCAGCATTTT. Residues: CASSHPDPRDRGNQPQHF.

The table lists this clonotype with many counts. This chain connects TRBV6-6 to TRBJ2-5; D remains ambiguous. Trimming took 3 bases from V and 0 from J, leaving 5 bases between them. This CDR3 is built from 13 residues. Germline loops: CDR1 MNHNY, CDR2 SVGAGI (reference sequence). CDR3 sequence (DNA): TGTGCCAGCAGTTATTCGTACCAAGAGACCCAGTACTTC. Translating it yields CASSYSYQETQYF.

The chain couples TRBV24-1 to TRBJ2-7, with a tentative D call TRBD2 (6 bases). Looked up from germline, CDR1 is KGHDR and CDR2 is SFDVKD. The CDR3 runs to 17 residues. V gave up 1 base and J gave up 0 bases, with 15 bases separating them. CDR3 amino acids: CATSDFGRQSPSYEQYF. CDR3 bases: TGTGCCACCAGTGATTTCGGGAGACAGTCACCCTCCTACGAGCAGTACTTC.

The rearrangement links TRBV6-2 or TRBV6-3 to TRBJ1-5; 10 nucleotides match TRBD1. Germline values: CDR1 MNHEY, CDR2 SVGEGT. The CDR3 runs to 15 residues. Germline trimming cut 5 bases from V and 5 bases from J; bases unmatched to any gene: 6. The CDR3 loop is CASSRTGTGDQPQHF. The CDR3, as DNA: TGTGCCAGCAGTCGCACCGGGACAGGGGATCAGCCCCAGCATTTT.

A few counts support this clonotype. The CDR3 DNA is TGTGCCAGTAGTGGATGGCAGGGCGAATATGGCTACACCTTC. It specifies CASSGWQGEYGYTF. This rearrangement joins TRBV19 to TRBJ1-2, with D possibly TRBD1 on 5 matching bases. Trimming shortened V by 5 bases and J by 5 bases, and 15 bases separated the two germline ends. Germline values: CDR1 LNHDA, CDR2 SQIVND (reference sequence). The CDR3 is 14 residues long.

This clonotype came up many times. The genes are TRBV5-6 and TRBJ2-7; D is uncertain. In germline, CDR1 is SGHDT, CDR2 YYEEEE. V lost 0 bases to trimming and J lost 3 bases, with 13 bases between them. The length of the CDR3 is 15 residues. CDR3 region: CASSLVGLGIYEQYF. DNA of the CDR3: TGTGCCAGCAGCTTGGTAGGGCTGGGGATCTACGAGCAGTACTTC.

This clonotype was seen repeatedly, ten times or more. The V and J genes are TRBV12-3 or TRBV12-4 and TRBJ1-6; 10 nucleotides agree with TRBD1. CDR3 size: 14 residues. Trimming cost V 8 bases and J 10 bases; bases outside gene matches: 8. The CDR3 coding sequence is TGTGCCAGCCATAAGGGACAGGGGAACTCACCCCTCCACTTT. It codes for CASHKGQGNSPLHF.